Listed here are 20 T cell receptor beta chains from one sample, sequenced in a study of metastatic and nonmetastatic thyroid tumors. No treatment of any kind had been given to any patient before thyroid surgery. MiXCR reprocessed the PCR reads for TCRdb. The sample lists 18,000 or so clones; 30% to 35% were seen once. Sequenced: tumor tissue. The receptors originated from a female donor with papillary thyroid cancer or a benign thyroid nodule (not recorded which). Some clones in this sample may be carry-over from other donors' samples.

This clone was observed a few times. V and J are TRBV29-1 and TRBJ2-7; the D is unclear. The CDR3 totals 15 residues. V lost 4 bases and J lost 2, with 18 bases in between. Germline lookup yields CDR1 SQVTM and CDR2 ANQGSEA. The CDR3 here is CSVGSRVSSAYEQYF. CDR3 sequence (DNA): TGCAGCGTTGGTTCCCGCGTGAGTAGTGCCTACGAGCAGTACTTC.

The chain uses TRBV5-1 and TRBJ2-3; D is uncertain. CDR3 length: 13 residues. Trimming left V 0 bases short and J 4 bases short, with 6 bases between. CDR1 SGHRS and CDR2 YFSETQ come from the germline V gene. Here the CDR3 DNA reads TGCGCCAGCAGCTTGGGAACCTCAGATACGCAGTATTTT. Protein: CASSLGTSDTQYF.

The J gene is TRBJ2-3, the V gene TRBV6-5; 13 bases are a match to TRBD2. Germline CDR1 is MNHEY and CDR2 is SVGAGI. The CDR3 length is 17 residues. Trimming took 2 bases from V and 2 from J; bases not matched to a gene: 4. CDR3 sequence reads: CASSYPGTSGVTDTQYF. The CDR3 DNA follows: TGTGCCAGCAGTTACCCTGGGACTAGCGGGGTCACAGATACGCAGTATTTT.

This rearrangement joins TRBV5-1 to TRBJ2-3; perhaps TRBD2 as D (6 bases). The germline V gene has CDR1 SGHRS and CDR2 YFSETQ. The length of the CDR3 is 14 residues. Trimming removed 0 bases at V and 2 bases at J, with 7 bases between. In DNA, the CDR3 is TGCGCCAGCAGCTTGGGCGGGAACACAGATACGCAGTATTTT. This codes for CASSLGGNTDTQYF.

This clone was detected only a few times. This chain links TRBV12-3 or TRBV12-4 with TRBJ2-7; 9 positions agree with TRBD1. The junction had 1 base not matched to a gene; V was cut back by 3 bases and J by 1 base. The CDR3 is made up of 14 amino acids. CDR3 DNA sequence: TGTGCCAGCAGTTTCGACAGGGGGTCCTACGAGCAGTACTTC. As protein: CASSFDRGSYEQYF.

This clone is termed medium-sized. The chain links TRBV11-2 to TRBJ2-7, with D maybe TRBD2 (7 bases). CDR3 length: 16 amino acids. Germline CDR1 SGHAT, CDR2 FQNNGV. V was trimmed by 5 bases and J by 4 bases, leaving 21 bases between them. The CDR3 region is CASSAEGGTRAYEQYF. CDR3 bases: TGTGCCAGCAGCGCGGAGGGGGGGACCCGGGCTTACGAGCAGTACTTC.

By frequency in the sample, this clone is medium-sized (0.01 to 0.1%). This chain links TRBV20-1 with TRBJ1-2, with TRBD1 identical over 7 bases. Germline V lookup: CDR1 DFQATT, CDR2 SNEGSKA (reference sequence). With V trimmed by 5 bases and J by 3 bases, 6 bases remained unmatched. CDR3 length: 13 amino acids. DNA of the CDR3: TGCAGTGCTCAAAACGACAGGGACTATGGCTACACCTTC. Encoded protein: CSAQNDRDYGYTF.

This clone was recorded many times. The chain combines TRBV20-1 with TRBJ2-1, with 13 nucleotides matching TRBD2. Germline V gives CDR1 DFQATT, CDR2 SNEGSKA (reference sequence). The V gene end was trimmed by 6 bases and the J gene end by 0 bases; junction bases not matched to a gene: 8. This CDR3 region has 17 residues. The DNA for the CDR3 is TGCAGTGCAAGGACTAGCGGGGGAAGTAACTCCTACAATGAGCAGTTCTTC. Translated, it gives CSARTSGGSNSYNEQFF.

This clone was counted ten times or more. This chain links TRBV15 with TRBJ1-6; the D gene is possibly TRBD1 (5 bases). CDR3 length: 14 amino acids. Germline CDR1 and CDR2: LNHNV and YYDKDF (reference sequence). V lost 1 base and J lost 7, with 8 bases in between. The CDR3, as DNA: TGTGCCACCAGCAGAGCGGCAGGGAATTCACCCCTCCACTTT. It specifies CATSRAAGNSPLHF. The variable domain in full, completed from reference TRBV15 and TRBJ1-6, reads DAMVIQNPRYQVTQFGKPVTLSCSQTLNHNVMYWYQQKSSQAPKLLFHYYDKDFNNEADTPDNFQSRRPNTSFCFLDIRSPGLGDTAMYLCATSRAAGNSPLHFGNGTRLTVT.

The chain combines TRBV11-3 with TRBJ2-7; 11 bases agree with TRBD2. CDR3 length: 14 residues. CDR1 is SGHNT, CDR2 YENEEA, per germline. V lost 5 bases, J lost 4 bases, and 4 bases stayed unmatched. The CDR3: CASSLSGGGYEQYF. The CDR3 DNA sequence: TGTGCCAGCAGCCTTAGCGGGGGGGGATACGAGCAGTACTTC.

Only a few counts were recorded for this clone. Other nucleotide sequences in the sample specify the same CDR3. This sequence joins TRBV6-1 and TRBJ2-7, with D hard to call. The germline V gene has CDR1 MNHNS and CDR2 SASEGT. Trimming pared 5 bases from V and 0 bases from J, leaving 8 bases between. The CDR3 consists of 13 residues. The DNA of the CDR3 is TGTGCCAGCAGTCCAACTCGCTCCTACGAGCAGTACTTC. It is translated as CASSPTRSYEQYF.

By sample share, this clone is medium-sized (0.01 to 0.1%). The CDR3 DNA reads TGTGCCAGCAGCGATGGACTAGCGGAGCCCTACGAGCAGTACTTC. Its protein product is CASSDGLAEPYEQYF. J is TRBJ2-7 and V is TRBV13; 10 bases map to TRBD2. V lost 5 bases, J lost 2 bases, and 6 bases stayed unmatched. The length of the CDR3 is 15 residues. Per germline, CDR1 PRHDT and CDR2 FYEKMQ (reference sequence). The full variable domain, with the rest looked up from reference TRBV13 and TRBJ2-7, is AAGVIQSPRHLIKEKRETATLKCYPIPRHDTVYWYQQGPGQDPQFLISFYEKMQSDKGSIPDRFSAQQFSDYHSELNMSSLELGDSALYFCASSDGLAEPYEQYFGPGTRLTVT.

This clone was observed at least ten times. The junction departs from the called germline gene at one end, perhaps through a read error. The chain couples TRBV4-2 to TRBJ1-3; D is possibly TRBD1 (6 bases). Germline V gene sequence: CDR1 LGHNA, CDR2 YNFKEQ. The CDR3 is 15 amino acids. The CDR3 protein is CASSEEDRAGNTIYF. The CDR3 DNA follows: TGTGCCAGCAGCGAAGAGGACAGAGCTGGAAACACCATATATTTT.

Many counts were recorded for this clone. The rearrangement uses TRBV27 and TRBJ2-7, with 7 positions matching TRBD1. V shed 0 bases, J shed 0 bases, and the junction held 2 bases outside the gene matches. The germline V gene encodes CDR1 MNHEY and CDR2 SMNVEV (reference sequence). The CDR3 length is 15 residues. CDR3 coding DNA: TGTGCCAGCAGTTTATCGGGACAGAGCTCCTACGAGCAGTACTTC. Translation: CASSLSGQSSYEQYF.

The chain recombines TRBV6-1 with TRBJ2-7; 9 nucleotides match TRBD2. The V gene's germline CDR1 is MNHNS and CDR2 SASEGT. V shed 5 bases and J 3 bases; nucleotides not matched to a gene: 11. This CDR3 is 16 amino acids long. DNA of the CDR3: TGTGCCAGCAGTACGACTATCAGCGGGGGGATCTACGAGCAGTACTTC. Its translation: CASSTTISGGIYEQYF.

This clone was seen a handful of times. The chain has TRBV12-3 or TRBV12-4 and TRBJ1-1; 12 nucleotides agree with TRBD1. This CDR3 contains 15 residues. V lost 7 bases and J lost 4; bases outside the gene matches: 7. The CDR3, as DNA: TGTGCCAGCACCCATAAGGGACAGGGGGCCACTGAAGCTTTCTTT. Its protein is CASTHKGQGATEAFF.

By share, this clone counts as medium-sized (0.01 to 0.1%). This chain joins TRBV20-1 and TRBJ2-7, with 8 bases identical to TRBD2. This CDR3 is built from 14 residues. V gave up 1 base and J gave up 2 bases; unmatched junction bases: 4. CDR1 and CDR2 from the germline V gene are DFQATT and SNEGSKA (reference sequence). Here the CDR3 DNA reads TGCAGTGCTAGAGGTTCCGGGAGGGCCTACGAGCAGTACTTC. Translated: CSARGSGRAYEQYF.

This clone rates as medium-sized (0.01 to 0.1%). The V and J genes are TRBV7-3 and TRBJ2-3; no clear D. The length of the CDR3 is 14 residues. The V gene lost 3 bases and the J gene lost 2 bases, with 9 bases spanning the gap. Germline V gene lookup returns CDR1 SGHTA and CDR2 FQGTGA. DNA of the CDR3: TGTGCCAGCAGCTTGAACTATCCCACAGATACGCAGTATTTT. It translates to CASSLNYPTDTQYF.

This chain connects TRBV11-2 to TRBJ2-3; 11 bases match TRBD2. The V gene's germline CDR1 is SGHAT and CDR2 FQNNGV. J lost 5 bases, V lost 6 bases, and 10 bases had no gene match. The CDR3 length is 16 residues. CDR3 nucleotides: TGTGCCAGCAGACAAGGGCTAGCGGGAGGTCAAGATACGCAGTATTTT. This gives the protein CASRQGLAGGQDTQYF.

This CDR3 reads CATSKDRDGSYEQYF. For the CDR3, the DNA is TGTGCCACCAGCAAAGACCGGGACGGAAGTTACGAGCAGTACTTC. This chain links TRBV24-1 with TRBJ2-7, with D perhaps given as TRBD1 or TRBD2 (5 bases each). This CDR3 contains 15 residues. In germline, CDR1 is KGHDR, CDR2 SFDVKD. Between the trimmed V and J ends, which lost 7 bases and 4 bases, there was a span of 19 bases.